This T cell receptor beta chain came from a study of T-cell memory formation after mild COVID-19. Study observations and caveats: Shrinking CD4+ clones were chiefly CM and EM; CD8+ ones were chiefly EMRA. Clones that contracted from day 15 to 85 had balanced CD4/CD8; later expanders were CD4+ biased. The study detected some responding clones in pre-infection memory, suggesting cross-reactive memory joined.

CDR3 length: 12 residues. The V gene lost 10 bases and the J gene lost 7 bases, with 17 bases spanning the gap. Germline CDR1 and CDR2: SGHDN and FVKESK. About this clonotype: What it recognizes is unknown.

From 5'RACE with constant-segment primers came TCR alpha and TCR beta cDNA libraries that carried sample barcodes and UMIs. TCRdb passed the 5' RACE reads through MiXCR, listing each CDR3 protein once. The repertoire has 400,000 to 550,000 distinct CDR3 sequences, 20% to 30% of them found once; the top ten carry roughly an eighth. The source material was PBMCs or a T cell subset sorted from them (not recorded which). The receptor was derived from an adult woman who had mild COVID-19 (a few samples of this study predate the infection). Cell type and time point are not known. The chain joins TRBV14 to TRBJ2-7; a weak D match, TRBD1 (5 bases). CDR3 nucleotide sequence: TGTGCCACAGGGCCGGGTATGGGGGAGCAGTACTTC. Protein: CATGPGMGEQYF.